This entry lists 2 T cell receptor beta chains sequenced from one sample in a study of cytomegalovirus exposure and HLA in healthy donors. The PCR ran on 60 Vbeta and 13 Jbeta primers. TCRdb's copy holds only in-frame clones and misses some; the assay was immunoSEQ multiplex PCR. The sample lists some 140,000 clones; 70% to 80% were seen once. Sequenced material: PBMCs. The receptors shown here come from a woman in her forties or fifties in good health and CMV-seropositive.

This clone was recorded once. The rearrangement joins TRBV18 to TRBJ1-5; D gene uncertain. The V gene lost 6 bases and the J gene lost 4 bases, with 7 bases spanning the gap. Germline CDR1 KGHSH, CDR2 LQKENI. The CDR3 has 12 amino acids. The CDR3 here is CASSPTNQPQHF. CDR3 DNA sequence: TGTGCCAGCTCTCCCACTAATCAGCCCCAGCATTTT.

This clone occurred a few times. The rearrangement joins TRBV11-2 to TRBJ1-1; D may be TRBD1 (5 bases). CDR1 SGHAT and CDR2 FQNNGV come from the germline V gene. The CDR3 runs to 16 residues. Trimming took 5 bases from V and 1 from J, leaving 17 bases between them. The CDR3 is CASSTWWGPENTEAFF. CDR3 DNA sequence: TGTGCCAGCAGCACCTGGTGGGGCCCCGAGAACACTGAAGCTTTCTTT.